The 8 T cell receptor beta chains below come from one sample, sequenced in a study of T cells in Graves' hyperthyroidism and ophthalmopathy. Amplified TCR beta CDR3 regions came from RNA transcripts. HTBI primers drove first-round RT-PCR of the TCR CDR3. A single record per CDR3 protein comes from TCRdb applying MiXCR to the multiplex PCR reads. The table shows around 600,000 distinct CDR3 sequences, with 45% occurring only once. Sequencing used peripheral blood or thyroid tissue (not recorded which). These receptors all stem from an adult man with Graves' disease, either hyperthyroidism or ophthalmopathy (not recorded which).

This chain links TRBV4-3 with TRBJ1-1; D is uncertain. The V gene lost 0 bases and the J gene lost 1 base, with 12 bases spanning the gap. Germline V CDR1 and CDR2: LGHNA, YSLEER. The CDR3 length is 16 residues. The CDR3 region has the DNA TGCGCCAGCAGCCAAGACGATAGAACTCAGAACACTGAAGCTTTCTTT. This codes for CASSQDDRTQNTEAFF.

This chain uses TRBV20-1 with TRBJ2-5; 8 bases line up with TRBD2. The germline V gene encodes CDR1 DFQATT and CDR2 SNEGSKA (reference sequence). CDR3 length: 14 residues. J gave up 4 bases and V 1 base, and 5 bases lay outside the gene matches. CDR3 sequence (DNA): TGCAGTGCTAGAGGAGCGGGAGATCGAGAGACCCAGTACTTC. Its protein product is CSARGAGDRETQYF.

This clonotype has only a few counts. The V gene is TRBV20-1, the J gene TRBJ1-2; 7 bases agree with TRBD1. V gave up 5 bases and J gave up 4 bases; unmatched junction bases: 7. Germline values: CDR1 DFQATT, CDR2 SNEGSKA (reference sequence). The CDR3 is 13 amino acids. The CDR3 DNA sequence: TGCAGTGCTGAGAGGACAGGTCTCTATGGCTACACCTTC. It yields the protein CSAERTGLYGYTF.

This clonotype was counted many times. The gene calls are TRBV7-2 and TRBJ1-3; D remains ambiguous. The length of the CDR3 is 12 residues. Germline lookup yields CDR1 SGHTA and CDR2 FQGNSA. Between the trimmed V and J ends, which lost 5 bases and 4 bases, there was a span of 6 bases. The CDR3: CASSHSGNTIYF. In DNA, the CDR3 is TGTGCCAGCAGCCACTCGGGAAACACCATATATTTT.

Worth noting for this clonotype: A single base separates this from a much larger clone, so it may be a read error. CDR3 bases: TGTGCCATCAGTGACAGACAGGGGAATAATTCACCCCTCCACTTT. It translates to CAISDRQGNNSPLHF. V is TRBV10-3 and J is TRBJ1-6; 8 bases are a match to TRBD1. The germline V gene has CDR1 ENHRY and CDR2 SYGVKD. J lost 5 bases, V lost 3 bases, and 3 bases had no gene match. This CDR3 is 15 amino acids long.

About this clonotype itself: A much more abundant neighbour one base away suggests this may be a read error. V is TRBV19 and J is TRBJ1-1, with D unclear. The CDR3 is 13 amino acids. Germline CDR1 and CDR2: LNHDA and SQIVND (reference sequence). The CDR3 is CASSIGAATEVFF. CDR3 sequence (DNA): TGTGCCAGTAGTATAGGGGCAGCCACTGAAGTTTTCTTT.

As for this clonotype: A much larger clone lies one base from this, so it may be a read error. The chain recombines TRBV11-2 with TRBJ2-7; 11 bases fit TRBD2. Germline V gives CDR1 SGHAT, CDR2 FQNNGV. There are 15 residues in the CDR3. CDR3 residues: CASGLDRLAGPEQYF. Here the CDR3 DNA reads TGTGCCAGCGGCTTAGATAGACTAGCGGGACCGGAGCAGTACTTC.

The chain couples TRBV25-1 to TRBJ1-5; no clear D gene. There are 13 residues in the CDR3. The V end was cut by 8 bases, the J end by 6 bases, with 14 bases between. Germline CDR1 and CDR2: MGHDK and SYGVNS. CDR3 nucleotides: TGTGCCAGCTTAGGAGGGAGGGCTCAGCCCCAGCATTTT. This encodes CASLGGRAQPQHF.